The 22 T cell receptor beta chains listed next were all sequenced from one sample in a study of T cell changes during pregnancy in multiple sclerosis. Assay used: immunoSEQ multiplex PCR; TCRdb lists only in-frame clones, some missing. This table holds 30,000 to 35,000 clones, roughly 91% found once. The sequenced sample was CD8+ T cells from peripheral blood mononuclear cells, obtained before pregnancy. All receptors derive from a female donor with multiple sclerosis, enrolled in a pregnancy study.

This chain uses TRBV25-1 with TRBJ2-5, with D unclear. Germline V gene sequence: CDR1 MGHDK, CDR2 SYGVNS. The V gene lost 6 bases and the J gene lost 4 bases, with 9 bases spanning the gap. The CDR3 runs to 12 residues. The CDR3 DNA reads TGTGCCAGCAGCCCTACGGGAGAGACCCAGTACTTC. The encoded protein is CASSPTGETQYF.

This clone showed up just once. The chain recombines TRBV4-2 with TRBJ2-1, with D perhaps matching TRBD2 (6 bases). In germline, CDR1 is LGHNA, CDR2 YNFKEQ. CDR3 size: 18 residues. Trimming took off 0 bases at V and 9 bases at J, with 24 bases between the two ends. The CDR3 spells CASSQDSSGTGYLAEQFF. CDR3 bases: TGTGCCAGCAGCCAAGACTCATCCGGGACTGGATACTTGGCTGAGCAGTTCTTC.

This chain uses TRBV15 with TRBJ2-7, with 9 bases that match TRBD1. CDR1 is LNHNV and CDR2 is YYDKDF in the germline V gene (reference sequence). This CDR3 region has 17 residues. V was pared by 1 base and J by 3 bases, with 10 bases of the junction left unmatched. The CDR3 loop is CATSRVGGGQGYYEQYF. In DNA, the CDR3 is TGTGCCACCAGCAGAGTCGGAGGGGGACAGGGCTACTACGAGCAGTACTTC.

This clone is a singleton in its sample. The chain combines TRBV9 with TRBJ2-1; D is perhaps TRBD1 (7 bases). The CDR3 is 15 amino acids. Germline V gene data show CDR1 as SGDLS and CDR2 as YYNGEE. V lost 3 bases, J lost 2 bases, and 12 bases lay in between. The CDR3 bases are TGTGCCAGCAGCGGGCGGGACAGCGCCTACAATGAGCAGTTCTTC. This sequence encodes CASSGRDSAYNEQFF.

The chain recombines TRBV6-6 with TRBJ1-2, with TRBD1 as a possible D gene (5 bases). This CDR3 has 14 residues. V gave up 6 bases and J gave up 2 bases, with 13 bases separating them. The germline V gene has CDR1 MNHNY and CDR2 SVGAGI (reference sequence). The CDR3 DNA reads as TGTGCCAGCAGCCCTACGGGGGGGAACTATGGCTACACCTTC. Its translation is CASSPTGGNYGYTF.

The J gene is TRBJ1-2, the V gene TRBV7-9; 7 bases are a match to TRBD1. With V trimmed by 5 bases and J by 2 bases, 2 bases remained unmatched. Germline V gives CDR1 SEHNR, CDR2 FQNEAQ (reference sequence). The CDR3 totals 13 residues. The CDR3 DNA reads TGTGCCAGCAGCGAGACAGGGAACTATGGCTACACCTTC. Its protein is CASSETGNYGYTF. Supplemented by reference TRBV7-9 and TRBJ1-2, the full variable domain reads DTGVSQNPRHKITKRGQNVTFRCDPISEHNRLYWYRQTLGQGPEFLTYFQNEAQLEKSRLLSDRFSAERPKGSFSTLEIQRTEQGDSAMYLCASSETGNYGYTFGSGTRLTVV.

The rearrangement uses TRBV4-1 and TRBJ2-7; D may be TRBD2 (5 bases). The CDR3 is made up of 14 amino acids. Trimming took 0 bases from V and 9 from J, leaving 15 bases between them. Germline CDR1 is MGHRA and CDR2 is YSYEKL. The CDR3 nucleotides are TGCGCCAGCAGCCAAGATATCACCCGGGGAGTGCAGTACTTC. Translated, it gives CASSQDITRGVQYF.

The CDR3 DNA follows: TGTGCCAGCAGCTTGACAGGAATTTATGGCTACACCTTC. Its translation is CASSLTGIYGYTF. The chain joins TRBV11-1 to TRBJ1-2, with D possibly being TRBD1 (6 bases). CDR1 and CDR2 from the germline V gene are SGHAT and FQDESV (reference sequence). The V and J ends lost 3 bases and 5 bases respectively, with 10 bases between them. The CDR3 loop spans 13 amino acids.

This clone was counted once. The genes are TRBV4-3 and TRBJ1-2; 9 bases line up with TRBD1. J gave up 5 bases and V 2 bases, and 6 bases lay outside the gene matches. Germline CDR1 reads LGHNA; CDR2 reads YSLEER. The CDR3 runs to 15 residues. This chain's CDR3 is CASSQPGQGRYGYTF. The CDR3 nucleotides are TGCGCCAGCAGCCAACCTGGACAGGGGCGGTATGGCTACACCTTC.

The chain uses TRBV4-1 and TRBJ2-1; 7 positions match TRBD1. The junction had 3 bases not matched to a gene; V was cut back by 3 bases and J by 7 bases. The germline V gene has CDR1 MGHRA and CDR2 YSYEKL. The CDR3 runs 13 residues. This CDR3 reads CASSHDRANEQFF. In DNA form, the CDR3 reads TGCGCCAGCAGCCATGACAGGGCGAATGAGCAGTTCTTC.

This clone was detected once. CDR3 in DNA: TGTGCCAGCAGCTTAACGGGGGGAAAAAACGAGCAGTACTTC. It translates to CASSLTGGKNEQYF. This sequence joins TRBV7-3 and TRBJ2-7; D is perhaps TRBD2 (6 bases). The CDR3 consists of 14 residues. V lost 0 bases and J 5 bases, leaving 11 bases between the germline ends. The germline CDR1 and CDR2 sequences are SGHTA and FQGTGA. The variable domain in full, completed from reference TRBV7-3 and TRBJ2-7, reads GAGVSQTPSNKVTEKGKYVELRCDPISGHTALYWYRQSLGQGPEFLIYFQGTGAADDSGLPNDRFFAVRPEGSVSTLKIQRTERGDSAVYLCASSLTGGKNEQYFGPGTRLTVT.

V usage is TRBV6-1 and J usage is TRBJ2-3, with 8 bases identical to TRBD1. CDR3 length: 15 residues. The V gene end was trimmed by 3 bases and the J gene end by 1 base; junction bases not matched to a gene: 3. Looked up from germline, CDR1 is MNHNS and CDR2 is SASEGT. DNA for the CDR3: TGTGCCAGCAGTGATCGGACAGGGCGCACAGATACGCAGTATTTT. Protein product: CASSDRTGRTDTQYF.

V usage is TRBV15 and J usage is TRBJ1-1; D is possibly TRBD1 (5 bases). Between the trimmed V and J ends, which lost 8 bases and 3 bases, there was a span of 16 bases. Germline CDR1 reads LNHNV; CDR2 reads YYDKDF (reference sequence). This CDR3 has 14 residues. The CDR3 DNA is TGTGCCACCGTTATGAGGCGGGGGGACACTGAAGCTTTCTTT. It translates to CATVMRRGDTEAFF.

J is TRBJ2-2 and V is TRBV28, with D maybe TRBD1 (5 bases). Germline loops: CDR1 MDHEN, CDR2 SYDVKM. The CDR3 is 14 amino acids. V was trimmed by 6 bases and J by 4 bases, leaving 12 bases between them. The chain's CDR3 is CASRFQGGTGELFF. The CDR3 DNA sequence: TGTGCCAGCAGATTCCAGGGCGGCACCGGGGAGCTGTTTTTT. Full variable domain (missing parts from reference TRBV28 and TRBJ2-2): DVKVTQSSRYLVKRTGEKVFLECVQDMDHENMFWYRQDPGLGLRLIYFSYDVKMKEKGDIPEGYSVSREKKERFSLILESASTNQTSMYLCASRFQGGTGELFFGEGSRLTVL.

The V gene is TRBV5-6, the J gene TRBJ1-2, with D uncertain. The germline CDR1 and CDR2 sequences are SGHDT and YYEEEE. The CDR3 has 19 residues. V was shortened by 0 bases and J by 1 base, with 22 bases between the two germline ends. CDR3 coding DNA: TGTGCCAGCAGCTTGGAGCGGGGAGGCATCCGGAAGAATAACTATGGCTACACCTTC. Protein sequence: CASSLERGGIRKNNYGYTF.

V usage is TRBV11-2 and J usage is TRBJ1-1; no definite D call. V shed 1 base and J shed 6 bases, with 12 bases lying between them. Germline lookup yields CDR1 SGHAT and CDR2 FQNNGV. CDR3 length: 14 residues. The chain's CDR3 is CASSLGFQAPEAFF. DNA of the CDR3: TGTGCCAGCAGCTTAGGCTTTCAGGCTCCTGAAGCTTTCTTT.

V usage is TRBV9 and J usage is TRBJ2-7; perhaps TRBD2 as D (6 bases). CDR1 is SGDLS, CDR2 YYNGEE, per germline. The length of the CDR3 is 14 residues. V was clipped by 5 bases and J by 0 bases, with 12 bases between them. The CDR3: CASSEGTFSYEQYF. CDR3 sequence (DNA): TGTGCCAGCAGTGAGGGGACTTTCTCCTACGAGCAGTACTTC. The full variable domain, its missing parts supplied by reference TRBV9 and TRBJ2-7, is DSGVTQTPKHLITATGQRVTLRCSPRSGDLSVYWYQQSLDQGLQFLIQYYNGEERAKGNILERFSAQQFPDLHSELNLSSLELGDSALYFCASSEGTFSYEQYFGPGTRLTVT.

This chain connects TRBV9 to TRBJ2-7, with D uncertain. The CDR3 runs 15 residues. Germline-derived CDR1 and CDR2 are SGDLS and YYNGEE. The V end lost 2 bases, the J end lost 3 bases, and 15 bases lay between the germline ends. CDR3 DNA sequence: TGTGCCAGCAGCGTTTCAGGCTCGCCAGGCTACGAGCAGTACTTC. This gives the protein CASSVSGSPGYEQYF.

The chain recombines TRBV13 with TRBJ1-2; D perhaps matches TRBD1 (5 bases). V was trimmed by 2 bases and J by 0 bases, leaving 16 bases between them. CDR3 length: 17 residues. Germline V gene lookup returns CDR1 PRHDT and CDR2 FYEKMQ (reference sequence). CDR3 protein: CASSLQGFRPSNYGYTF. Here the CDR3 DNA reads TGTGCCAGCAGCTTACAGGGCTTCCGACCTTCTAACTATGGCTACACCTTC.

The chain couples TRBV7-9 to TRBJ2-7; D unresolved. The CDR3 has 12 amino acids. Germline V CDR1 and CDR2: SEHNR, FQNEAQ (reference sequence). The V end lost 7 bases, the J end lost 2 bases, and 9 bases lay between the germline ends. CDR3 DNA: TGTGCCAGCAACCTAACCCCCTACGAGCAGTACTTC. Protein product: CASNLTPYEQYF. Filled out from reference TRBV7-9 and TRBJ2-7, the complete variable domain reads DTGVSQNPRHKITKRGQNVTFRCDPISEHNRLYWYRQTLGQGPEFLTYFQNEAQLEKSRLLSDRFSAERPKGSFSTLEIQRTEQGDSAMYLCASNLTPYEQYFGPGTRLTVT.

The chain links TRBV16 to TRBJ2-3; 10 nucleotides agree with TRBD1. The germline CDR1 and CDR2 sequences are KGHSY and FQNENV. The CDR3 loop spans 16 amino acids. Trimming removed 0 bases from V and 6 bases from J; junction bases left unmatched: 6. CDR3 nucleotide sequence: TGTGCCAGCAGCCAATCGCCGGGACAGGGGACGGATACGCAGTATTTT. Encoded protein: CASSQSPGQGTDTQYF.

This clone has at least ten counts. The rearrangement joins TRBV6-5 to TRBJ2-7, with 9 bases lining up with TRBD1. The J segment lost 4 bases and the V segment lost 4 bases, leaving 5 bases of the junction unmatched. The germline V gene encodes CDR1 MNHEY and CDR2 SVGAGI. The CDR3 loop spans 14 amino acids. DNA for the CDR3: TGTGCCAGCAGTTCGGGACAGGGCCTATACGAGCAGTACTTC. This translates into CASSSGQGLYEQYF.